The rows below give T cell receptor beta chains drawn from one sample of a study of cytomegalovirus exposure and HLA in healthy donors. Method: immunoSEQ multiplex PCR; TCRdb's copy keeps in-frame clones and lacks some. The sample carries about 150,000 clones, around 84% recorded once. Sequenced material: PBMCs. The origin of the receptors is a middle-aged woman in good health and CMV-seropositive. CDR3s include the opening cysteine and the closing phenylalanine or tryptophan.

TRBV30	TRBJ2-7	CAWSKLVVGEQYF
TRBV5-6	TRBJ1-4	CASSLGQGSREKLFF
TRBV9	TRBJ2-3	CASSVTEGRSGSTRADTQYF
TRBV27	TRBJ2-1	CASSGLAGSSYNEQFF
TRBV5-4	TRBJ1-5	CASSLAGSNQPQHF
TRBV19	TRBJ2-2	CASIPDTGELFF
TRBV10-3	TRBJ2-7	CAIAGTSVGEQYF
TRBV19	TRBJ2-1	CASRTSSYNEQFF
TRBV27	TRBJ2-3	CASSPPLRPDTQYF
TRBV6-5	TRBJ2-3	CATRLAPSTDTQYF
TRBV19	TRBJ2-7	CASSIIAGRYEQYF
TRBV19	TRBJ1-1	CATEGLGQGPEAFF
TRBV14	TRBJ1-1	CASSQRTGVGGTEAFF
TRBV6-5	TRBJ2-7	CASTSTTPVYEQYF
TRBV5-1	TRBJ1-3	CASSLEGTVLNTIYF
TRBV7-2	TRBJ1-5	CASSQWAGQPQHF
TRBV9	TRBJ2-2	CASSPGFTGELFF
TRBV5-1	TRBJ2-2	CASSSRTSGINTGELFF
TRBV15	TRBJ1-2	CATSRDGQGVGGYTF
TRBV5-6	TRBJ2-3	CASSPEALSGRETDTQYF
TRBV5-4	TRBJ2-7	CASSPGTSGRVSYEQYF
TRBV10-1	TRBJ1-1	CASSPRLPNTEAFF
TRBV9	TRBJ1-2	CASTGTGYGYTF
TRBV6-5	TRBJ1-2	CASKGDRGYLGYTF
TRBV28	TRBJ1-2	CASSRDRRYGYTF
TRBV5-6	TRBJ2-1	CASSFQNYNEQFF
TRBV4-1	TRBJ2-6	CASSQTDTPGANVLTF
TRBV10-2	TRBJ2-5	CASRAGGLETQYF
TRBV7-6	TRBJ2-1	CASSLLVSSYNEQFF
TRBV5-6	TRBJ1-1	CASSGLREQDGTEAFF
TRBV5-1	TRBJ2-3	CASSPRLAGADTQYF
TRBV5-1	TRBJ1-5	CASSLVGGDQPQHF
TRBV6-5	TRBJ1-1	CASSPWDKNTEAFF
TRBV5-1	TRBJ2-3	CASSLGTSGRTDTQYF
TRBV7-8	TRBJ2-7	CASSLVARETYEQYF
TRBV7-9	TRBJ1-4	CASSPAGATNEKLFF
TRBV5-1	TRBJ2-1	CASSRTSGSSYNEQFF
TRBV30	TRBJ2-1	CAWSVGGFSGRFF
TRBV7-2	TRBJ2-7	CASSSEVAGTYEQYF
TRBV7-9	TRBJ1-4	CASSLGTGVDEKLFF
TRBV18	TRBJ1-1	CASSPRSGTGRAFF
TRBV29-1	TRBJ2-5	CSALPTGRETQYF
TRBV27	TRBJ2-7	CASSILTGYEQYF
TRBV2	TRBJ1-1	CASSEYRTGGTEAFF
TRBV11-2	TRBJ2-5	CASRGGFRDGETQYF
TRBV6-6	TRBJ2-3	CASSYSRNTQYF
TRBV11-2	TRBJ1-5	CASSLTDNQPQHF
TRBV30	TRBJ2-7	CAWSFSSYEQYF
TRBV29-1	TRBJ2-2	CSVEGNRFKELFF
TRBV5-8	TRBJ2-2	CASSLTLAGAGELFF
TRBV19	TRBJ2-7	CASSRTAGLDYEQYF
TRBV18	TRBJ2-1	CASSPNRQGARNEQFF
TRBV15	TRBJ2-3	CATSRDEGGATDTQYF